The entry that follows covers one T cell receptor beta chain sequence. Original data processing: Estimation of nucleated cell counts relied on the amplification of reference gene primers. The repertoire was sequenced with immunoSEQ multiplex PCR; TCRdb's copy has only in-frame clones and lacks some. V and J calls and clone size are given by that table; D and trimming were obtained from the DNA. The table has about 160,000 clones, around 86% seen once; the top ten hold around 6.1%. The CDR3 runs 18 residues. V was clipped by 0 bases and J by 4 bases; unmatched bases: 15. Per germline, CDR1 SGHRS and CDR2 YFSETQ. This entry comes from a study of blood T cell repertoires in COVID-19. Overall study: The samples span acute and convalescent COVID-19 from the United States, Italy and Spain.

The clonotype was recovered from an elderly man with acute or convalescent COVID-19. Sequenced sample: peripheral blood. The J gene is TRBJ1-1, the V gene TRBV5-1; 7 positions match TRBD1. CDR3 sequence: CASSLGFRQGVRGTEAFF. DNA for the CDR3: TGCGCCAGCAGCTTGGGGTTCAGGCAGGGGGTTAGGGGCACTGAAGCTTTCTTT.